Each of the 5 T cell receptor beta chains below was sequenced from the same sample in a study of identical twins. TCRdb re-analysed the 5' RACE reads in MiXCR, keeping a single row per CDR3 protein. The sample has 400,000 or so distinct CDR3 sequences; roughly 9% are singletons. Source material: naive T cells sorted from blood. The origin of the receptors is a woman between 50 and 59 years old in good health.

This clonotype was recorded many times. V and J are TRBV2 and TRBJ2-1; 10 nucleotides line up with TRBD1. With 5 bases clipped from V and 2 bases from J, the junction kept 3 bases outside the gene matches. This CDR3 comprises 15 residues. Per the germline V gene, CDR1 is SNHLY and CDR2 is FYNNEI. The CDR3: CASSQDRGAYNEQFF. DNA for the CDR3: TGTGCCAGCAGTCAGGACAGGGGGGCCTACAATGAGCAGTTCTTC.

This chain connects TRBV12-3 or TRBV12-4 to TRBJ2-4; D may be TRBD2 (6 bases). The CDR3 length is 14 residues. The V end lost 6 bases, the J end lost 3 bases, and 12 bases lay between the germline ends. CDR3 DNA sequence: TGTGCCAGCAGGCGCACTAGCCTCAAAAACATTCAGTACTTC. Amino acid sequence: CASRRTSLKNIQYF.

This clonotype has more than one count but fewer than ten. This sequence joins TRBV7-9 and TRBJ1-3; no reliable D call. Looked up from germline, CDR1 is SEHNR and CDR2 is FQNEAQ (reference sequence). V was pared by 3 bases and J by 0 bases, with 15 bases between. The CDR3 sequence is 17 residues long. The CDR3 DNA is TGTGCCAGCAGCTTCCCGGCCGGGCGCAACTCTGGAAACACCATATATTTT. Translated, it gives CASSFPAGRNSGNTIYF.

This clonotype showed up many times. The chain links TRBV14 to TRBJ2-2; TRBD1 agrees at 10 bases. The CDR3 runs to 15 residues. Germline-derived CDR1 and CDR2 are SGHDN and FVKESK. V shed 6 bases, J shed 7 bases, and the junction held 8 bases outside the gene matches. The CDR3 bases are TGTGCCAGCAGAGGACAGGGGGTCATCAGCGGGGAGCTGTTTTTT. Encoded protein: CASRGQGVISGELFF. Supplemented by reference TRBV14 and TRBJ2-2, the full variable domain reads EAGVTQFPSHSVIEKGQTVTLRCDPISGHDNLYWYRRVMGKEIKFLLHFVKESKQDESGMPNNRFLAERTGGTYSTLKVQPAELEDSGVYFCASRGQGVISGELFFGEGSRLTVL.

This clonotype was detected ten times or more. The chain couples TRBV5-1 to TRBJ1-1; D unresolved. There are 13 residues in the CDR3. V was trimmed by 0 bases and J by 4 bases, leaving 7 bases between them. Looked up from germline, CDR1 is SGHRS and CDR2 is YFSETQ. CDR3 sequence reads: CASSLEGFTEAFF. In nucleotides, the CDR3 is TGCGCCAGCAGCTTGGAGGGTTTCACTGAAGCTTTCTTT.